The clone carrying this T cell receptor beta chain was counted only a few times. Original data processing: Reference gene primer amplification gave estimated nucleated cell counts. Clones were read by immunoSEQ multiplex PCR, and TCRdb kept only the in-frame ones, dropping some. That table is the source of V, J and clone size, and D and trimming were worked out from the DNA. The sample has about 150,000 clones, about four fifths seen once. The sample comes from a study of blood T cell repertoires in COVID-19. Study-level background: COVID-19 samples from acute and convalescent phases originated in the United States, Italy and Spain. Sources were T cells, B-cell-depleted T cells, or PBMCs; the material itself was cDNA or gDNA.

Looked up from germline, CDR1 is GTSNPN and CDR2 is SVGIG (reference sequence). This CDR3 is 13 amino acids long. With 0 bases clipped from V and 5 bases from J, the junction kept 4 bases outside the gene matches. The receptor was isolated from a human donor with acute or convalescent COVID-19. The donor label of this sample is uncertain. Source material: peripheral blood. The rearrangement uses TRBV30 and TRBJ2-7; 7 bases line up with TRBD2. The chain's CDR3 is CAWSVRGGDEQYF. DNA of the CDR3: TGTGCCTGGAGTGTACGTGGGGGGGACGAGCAGTACTTC.